This paragraph covers one T cell receptor (beta chain) sequence. The data were obtained in a study of shared T cell receptors in the human thymus. Some clones are missing from TCRdb's copy, which holds only in-frame ones; the method was immunoSEQ multiplex PCR. Of roughly 660,000 clones in the sample, approximately 88% were seen once. In addition, the sample was reused for a study of human thymus T cells. That paper states: Thymic and blood repertoires appeared to carry a bias in their V and J gene usage. Related work showed strongly overlapping thymic repertoires across unrelated individuals.

The origin of this receptor is a boy younger than two with a congenital heart defect. Material: thymocytes.

CDR3 nucleotides: TGTGCCAGCATTCATCAGGGATATGCCACAGATACGCAGTATTTT. This gives the protein CASIHQGYATDTQYF. The J gene is TRBJ2-3, the V gene TRBV6-1; TRBD1 might be the D (5 bases). The CDR3 contains 15 residues. Germline assignment: CDR1 MNHNS and CDR2 SASEGT. The V end lost 7 bases, the J end lost 2 bases, and 16 bases lay between the germline ends.